What follows is one T cell receptor beta chain and its context. The antigen remains unidentified. V trimming: 10 bases; J trimming: 6 bases; junction bases outside the gene matches: 3. Germline V lookup: CDR1 MRHNA, CDR2 SNTAGT. The CDR3 spans 11 residues. The naive CD8 fraction comprised CD45RO-negative cells positively selected for CCR7 and excluded terminally differentiated effector memory CD45RA+ cells. The donors, all of them Caucasian adults, lived in Nashville, Tennessee. Data came from immunoSEQ multiplex PCR; TCRdb stores just in-frame clones and leaves some out. The table includes roughly 1,800,000 clones, approximately 94% detected once. This entry is derived from a study of shared clonotypes between healthy human individuals. Study-wide background: Per donor, three plates held CD4 naive cells, three held CD4 memory, two held CD8 naive and one held CD8 memory.

Whole-study results and caveats: Sorted-subset sequencing was shown by rarefaction to be incomplete despite large depth.

This clonotype was sampled from a man younger than 30 in good health. This chain links TRBV6-4 with TRBJ2-3, with 8 bases fitting TRBD2. The sample was naive CD8+ T cells sorted from blood. The CDR3 DNA follows: TGTGCCACCATAGCGGGGGATACGCAGTATTTT. Protein product: CATIAGDTQYF.